This TCR beta chain derives from a study of regulatory T cells in long-lasting Graves disease. This CDR3 is 14 amino acids long. Germline CDR1 is GTSNPN and CDR2 is SVGIG (reference sequence). Unmatched junction bases numbered 11, after V lost 6 bases and J lost 7 bases. Study-wide results and limits: Persistent disease preferred TRBV28, TRBJ1-2 and TRBJ2-5.

iRepertoire HTBI primers and Arm-PCR of CDR3 regions built TCR beta libraries. A single record per CDR3 protein comes from TCRdb applying MiXCR to the multiplex PCR reads. The sample contains 350,000 to 500,000 distinct CDR3 sequences, 11% to 15% of which appear only once. Time point here: newly diagnosed GD, antithyroid drugs for less than 3 months. RNA isolated from PBMCs was used to make the TCR library. Notes on this clonotype: What it binds is not known.

These data were also filed under a second study, of T cells in Graves' hyperthyroidism and ophthalmopathy. Turning to that study: Patients were aged 18 to 65, had disease duration under 2 months, and had newly diagnosed hyperthyroidism.

The J gene is TRBJ2-1, the V gene TRBV30; 8 bases match TRBD2. The specimen comprised peripheral blood mononuclear cells (PBMCs), sampled at new diagnosis, from a patient treated with antithyroid drugs. The receptor comes from a woman aged 45 to 65 with Graves disease. CDR3 nucleotides: TGTGCCTGCGAAAAGGGACTAGTGGGGAATGAGCAGTTCTTC. Amino acid sequence: CACEKGLVGNEQFF.